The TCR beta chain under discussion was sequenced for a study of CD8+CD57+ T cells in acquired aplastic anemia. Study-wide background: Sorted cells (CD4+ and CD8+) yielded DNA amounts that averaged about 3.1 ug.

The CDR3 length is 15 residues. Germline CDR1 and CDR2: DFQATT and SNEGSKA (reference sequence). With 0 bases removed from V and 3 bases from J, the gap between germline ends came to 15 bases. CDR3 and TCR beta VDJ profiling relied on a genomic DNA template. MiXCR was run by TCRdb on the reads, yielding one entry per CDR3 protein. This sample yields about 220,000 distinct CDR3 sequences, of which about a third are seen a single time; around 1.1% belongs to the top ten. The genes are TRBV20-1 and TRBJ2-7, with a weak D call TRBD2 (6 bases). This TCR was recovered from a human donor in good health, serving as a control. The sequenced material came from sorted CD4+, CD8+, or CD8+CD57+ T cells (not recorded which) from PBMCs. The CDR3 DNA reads TGCAGTGCTAGAGAACAGGCTACTAGCATCTACGAGCAGTACGTC. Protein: CSAREQATSIYEQYV.